Shown below are 13 T cell receptor beta chains from a single sample sequenced in a study of blood T cell repertoires in COVID-19. Produced via immunoSEQ multiplex PCR; TCRdb's table is partial and in-frame only. The sample has roughly 360,000 clones; 81% are singletons. The sequenced sample consisted of peripheral blood. These receptors all come from a human donor with acute or convalescent COVID-19. The donor label of this sample is uncertain.

The rearrangement joins TRBV6-6 to TRBJ2-3; TRBD2 aligns across 14 bases. Germline V gene sequence: CDR1 MNHNY, CDR2 SVGAGI (reference sequence). This CDR3 has 17 amino acids. V lost 6 bases to trimming and J lost 4 bases; unmatched junction nucleotides: 9. CDR3 protein: CASSRAGTSGSPDTQYF. DNA of the CDR3: TGTGCCAGCAGCCGAGCAGGGACTAGCGGGAGCCCAGATACGCAGTATTTT.

The rearrangement links TRBV29-1 to TRBJ1-1, with unresolved D. This CDR3 has 13 residues. Germline CDR1 and CDR2: SQVTM and ANQGSEA. V shed 2 bases and J shed 2 bases, with 9 bases lying between them. In DNA form, the CDR3 reads TGCAGCGTTGAACGTCGGGGAAACACTGAAGCTTTCTTT. Its translation: CSVERRGNTEAFF.

The chain has TRBV10-1 and TRBJ2-7; 15 bases map to TRBD2. This CDR3 is 18 amino acids long. Trimming took 7 bases from V and 2 from J; bases not matched to a gene: 12. CDR1 WNHNN and CDR2 SYGVQD come from the germline V gene (reference sequence). In DNA, the CDR3 is TGCGCCAGCACCCCCCGGCCGGGACTAGCGGGGGGACCCTACGAGCAGTACTTC. Amino acids: CASTPRPGLAGGPYEQYF.

Only a few counts were recorded for this clone. The chain links TRBV10-3 to TRBJ2-1, with D perhaps TRBD2 (6 bases). CDR1 is ENHRY, CDR2 SYGVKD, per germline. This CDR3 has 16 amino acids. Trimming removed 7 bases at V and 2 bases at J, with 18 bases between. The CDR3 loop is CAINPSGRGAYNEQFF. In nucleotides, the CDR3 is TGTGCCATCAACCCGAGCGGGCGGGGAGCCTACAATGAGCAGTTCTTC.

This clone was observed once. A much bigger clone sits one base away, suggesting this may be a read error. The chain is built from TRBV28 and TRBJ1-5, with D perhaps matching TRBD1 (5 bases). Germline V gene data show CDR1 as MDHEN and CDR2 as SYDVKM. Trimming cost V 6 bases and J 3 bases, with 9 bases left between them. The CDR3 contains 13 residues. In nucleotides, the CDR3 is TGTGCCAGCAGCCGACAGCCCAATCAGCCCCAGCATTTT. Translating gives CASSRQPNQPQHF.

V gene TRBV27 combines with J gene TRBJ2-5, with TRBD1 matching 9 bases. V was pared by 6 bases and J by 5 bases, with 10 bases of the junction left unmatched. The CDR3 consists of 15 residues. Germline-derived CDR1 and CDR2 are MNHEY and SMNVEV (reference sequence). The CDR3 loop reads CASSHRGLAGETQYF. CDR3 nucleotides: TGTGCCAGCAGCCACAGGGGGCTGGCAGGGGAGACCCAGTACTTC.

V and J are TRBV6-5 and TRBJ1-2; no clear D. Between the trimmed V and J ends, which lost 6 bases and 4 bases, there was a span of 12 bases. Per the germline V gene, CDR1 is MNHEY and CDR2 is SVGAGI. The CDR3 is made up of 13 amino acids. The CDR3 protein is CASRAPGTYGYTF. CDR3 in DNA: TGTGCCAGCAGGGCTCCAGGTACCTATGGCTACACCTTC.

CDR3 nucleotides: TGTGCCAGCAGCATACAGGGTACGATGAACACTGAAGCTTTCTTT. This codes for CASSIQGTMNTEAFF. The rearrangement uses TRBV7-9 and TRBJ1-1; D might be TRBD1 (6 bases). CDR1 is SEHNR, CDR2 FQNEAQ, per germline (reference sequence). This CDR3 contains 15 residues. The ends were cut back, 5 bases at V and 0 bases at J, with 13 bases in the middle.

The chain employs TRBV7-2 and TRBJ1-1; no firm D call. The CDR3 runs to 12 residues. Trimming left V 5 bases short and J 8 bases short, with 12 bases between. Germline CDR1 SGHTA, CDR2 FQGNSA. This CDR3 is CASSLRVGEAFF. The CDR3 region has the DNA TGTGCCAGCAGCCTGCGGGTGGGGGAAGCTTTCTTT. Combining the CDR3 with reference TRBV7-2 and TRBJ1-1 gives the whole variable domain GAGVSQSPSNKVTEKGKDVELRCDPISGHTALYWYRQSLGQGLEFLIYFQGNSAPDKSGLPSDRFSAERTGGSVSTLTIQRTQQEDSAVYLCASSLRVGEAFFGQGTRLTVV.

The chain combines TRBV6-6 with TRBJ1-4; no firm D call. The CDR3 length is 16 residues. The germline CDR1 and CDR2 sequences are MNHNY and SVGAGI (reference sequence). The V end was cut by 2 bases, the J end by 3 bases, with 13 bases between. The DNA of the CDR3 is TGTGCCAGCAGTTACGACCTCAGGTCGGCTAATGAAAAACTGTTTTTT. This gives the protein CASSYDLRSANEKLFF.

The V and J genes are TRBV7-8 and TRBJ1-2, with no clear D. Germline assignment: CDR1 SGHVS and CDR2 FQNEAQ. V dropped 0 bases and J dropped 0 bases, with 14 bases sitting between them. The CDR3 runs 17 residues. This chain's CDR3 is CASSLARDIAANYGYTF. The CDR3, as DNA: TGTGCCAGCAGCTTAGCTCGGGATATAGCAGCTAACTATGGCTACACCTTC.

Comments on this clone: This sample includes further DNA sequences coding for the same CDR3. The rearrangement links TRBV7-9 to TRBJ2-1, with D perhaps matching TRBD2 (6 bases). The CDR3 consists of 13 residues. V was shortened by 2 bases and J by 7 bases, with 9 bases between the two germline ends. The germline gives CDR1 SEHNR, CDR2 FQNEAQ (reference sequence). This CDR3 reads CASSLTSRNEQFF. DNA of the CDR3: TGTGCCAGCAGCTTAACTAGCAGAAATGAGCAGTTCTTC.

J is TRBJ2-1 and V is TRBV11-3; a possible D gene is TRBD1 (7 bases). The germline V gene has CDR1 SGHNT and CDR2 YENEEA. V shed 1 base and J shed 0 bases, with 19 bases lying between them. The CDR3 is 19 residues long. CDR3 DNA: TGTGCCAGCAGCTTAGGGAGGAGGGGGCAGTCCCACTCCTACAATGAGCAGTTCTTC. It is translated as CASSLGRRGQSHSYNEQFF.